The 14 T cell receptor beta chains reported below all come from one sample, sequenced in a study of tumour-infiltrating T cells in Burkitt lymphoma. This table comes from immunoSEQ multiplex PCR, and its TCRdb copy is limited to in-frame clones, with some not included. The table lists around 1,600 clones, around 19% of them singletons. Sequences were obtained from tumor tissue. The receptor set was obtained from a human donor with diffuse large B-cell lymphoma.

This clone was seen only a few times. The chain is built from TRBV9 and TRBJ1-2, with TRBD1 as a possible D gene (6 bases). Trimming left V 3 bases short and J 6 bases short, with 21 bases between. This CDR3 is built from 16 residues. Germline CDR1 and CDR2: SGDLS and YYNGEE. The CDR3: CASSDAGHRVTNGYTF. CDR3 coding DNA: TGTGCCAGCAGCGATGCCGGCCACAGGGTAACTAATGGCTACACCTTC.

V gene TRBV6-1 combines with J gene TRBJ2-1; D remains ambiguous. CDR3 length: 13 amino acids. Germline V gene data show CDR1 as MNHNS and CDR2 as SASEGT. Trimming removed 3 bases from V and 5 bases from J, with 8 bases in between. In nucleotides, the CDR3 is TGTGCCAGCAGTGAGGGCAGGAACAATGAGCAGTTCTTC. Its protein product is CASSEGRNNEQFF.

The chain employs TRBV5-1 and TRBJ1-5, with 7 bases lining up with TRBD1. Germline assignment: CDR1 SGHRS and CDR2 YFSETQ. CDR3 size: 16 residues. Unmatched junction bases numbered 8, after V lost 0 bases and J lost 5 bases. The CDR3 coding sequence is TGCGCCAGCAGCTTGGACAGGGCAGGGGGGGATCAGCCCCAGCATTTT. The encoded protein is CASSLDRAGGDQPQHF.

This clone showed up just a few times. The chain couples TRBV9 to TRBJ1-5; no reliable D call. CDR1 SGDLS and CDR2 YYNGEE come from the germline V gene. Trimming shortened V by 4 bases and J by 0 bases, and 5 bases separated the two germline ends. CDR3 size: 13 residues. Here the CDR3 reads CASSPDSNQPQHF. In DNA form, the CDR3 reads TGTGCCAGCAGCCCGGATAGCAATCAGCCCCAGCATTTT.

This chain links TRBV13 with TRBJ2-2, with D perhaps given as TRBD1 or TRBD2 (6 bases each). The V end lost 5 bases, the J end lost 6 bases, and 13 bases lay between the germline ends. The germline CDR1 and CDR2 sequences are PRHDT and FYEKMQ (reference sequence). CDR3 length: 14 amino acids. The CDR3 spells CASSPTRGAGELFF. For the CDR3, the DNA is TGTGCCAGCAGCCCAACAAGGGGGGCCGGGGAGCTGTTTTTT. The whole variable domain, remainder taken from reference TRBV13 and TRBJ2-2, is AAGVIQSPRHLIKEKRETATLKCYPIPRHDTVYWYQQGPGQDPQFLISFYEKMQSDKGSIPDRFSAQQFSDYHSELNMSSLELGDSALYFCASSPTRGAGELFFGEGSRLTVL.

This clone was observed a few times. The CDR3 DNA reads TGCGCCAGCAGGTCAGTCGAATGGGATACGCAGTATTTT. Translated: CASRSVEWDTQYF. The chain carries TRBV5-1 and TRBJ2-3; D is uncertain. The ends were cut back, 5 bases at V and 6 bases at J, with 13 bases in the middle. Germline V gene data show CDR1 as SGHRS and CDR2 as YFSETQ. The CDR3 sequence is 13 residues long.

This clone was counted a few times. Other DNA sequences in this sample translate to the same CDR3. J is TRBJ1-5 and V is TRBV5-1; 12 positions agree with TRBD1. CDR1 and CDR2 (germline): SGHRS, YFSETQ. The CDR3 contains 16 residues. Losses at the gene ends were 4 bases for V and 3 bases for J; bases not matched to a gene: 5. The CDR3, as DNA: TGCGCCAGCAGCCTTGGGACAGGGGGCAACAATCAGCCCCAGCATTTT. It codes for CASSLGTGGNNQPQHF.

This clone was seen more than once but under ten times. The genes are TRBV6-4 and TRBJ1-2, with a tentative D call TRBD1 (5 bases). V lost 8 bases and J 6 bases, leaving 16 bases between the germline ends. The CDR3 contains 13 residues. Per the germline V gene, CDR1 is MRHNA and CDR2 is SNTAGT. The CDR3 loop reads CASRRGVSDGYTF. The CDR3 DNA sequence: TGTGCCAGCCGCCGGGGGGTATCAGATGGCTACACCTTC.

This chain links TRBV18 with TRBJ2-2; no definite D call. The CDR3 runs 11 residues. Germline V lookup: CDR1 KGHSH, CDR2 LQKENI. With 6 bases removed from V and 5 bases from J, the gap between germline ends came to 4 bases. The CDR3 DNA follows: TGTGCCAGCTCCCTAACCGGGGAGCTGTTTTTT. Its protein product is CASSLTGELFF. Supplemented by reference TRBV18 and TRBJ2-2, the full variable domain reads NAGVMQNPRHLVRRRGQEARLRCSPMKGHSHVYWYRQLPEEGLKFMVYLQKENIIDESGMPKERFSAEFPKEGPSILRIQQVVRGDSAAYFCASSLTGELFFGEGSRLTVL.

On this clone itself: Within the sample, other DNA sequences also encode this same CDR3. J is TRBJ1-5 and V is TRBV7-9, with unresolved D. V lost 3 bases and J lost 1, with 1 base in between. The germline V gene has CDR1 SEHNR and CDR2 FQNEAQ (reference sequence). The length of the CDR3 is 12 residues. The CDR3 protein is CASSFSNQPQHF. The CDR3 DNA reads TGTGCCAGCAGCTTCAGCAATCAGCCCCAGCATTTT.

In this sample, this clone turned up once. V gene TRBV11-3 combines with J gene TRBJ2-1; 15 nucleotides agree with TRBD2. Germline V gives CDR1 SGHNT, CDR2 YENEEA. The CDR3 covers 17 residues. V shed 5 bases and J 10 bases; nucleotides not matched to a gene: 12. The CDR3 spells CASSQSGLAGGTGEQFF. CDR3 in DNA: TGTGCCAGCAGCCAGTCGGGACTAGCGGGGGGTACAGGCGAGCAGTTCTTC.

This clone appeared a single time. The chain links TRBV7-3 to TRBJ1-1; D gene ambiguous. The V gene's germline CDR1 is SGHTA and CDR2 FQGTGA. Trimming left V 4 bases short and J 0 bases short, with 6 bases between. The CDR3 runs 13 residues. The CDR3, as DNA: TGTGCCAGCAGCTCAACAGTGAACACTGAAGCTTTCTTT. This gives the protein CASSSTVNTEAFF.

The J gene is TRBJ1-5, the V gene TRBV6-1, with D perhaps matching TRBD1 (5 bases). Trimming took off 5 bases at V and 2 bases at J, with 10 bases between the two ends. The germline gives CDR1 MNHNS, CDR2 SASEGT. The CDR3 is 14 amino acids. The CDR3 loop is CASSQGTGNQPQHF. CDR3 bases: TGTGCCAGCAGTCAGGGTACGGGCAATCAGCCCCAGCATTTT.

The chain uses TRBV5-4 and TRBJ2-2; tentative D call: TRBD1 (6 bases). This CDR3 comprises 15 residues. Germline V gene data show CDR1 as SGHNT and CDR2 as YYREEE (reference sequence). V dropped 4 bases and J dropped 5 bases, with 15 bases sitting between them. For the CDR3, the DNA is TGTGCCAGCAGCCCCCCAGGGACAATTACCGGGGAGCTGTTTTTT. Residues: CASSPPGTITGELFF.